The clone carrying this T cell receptor beta chain has more than one count but fewer than ten. The antigen is not known. Every isolated RNA sample was fully reverse transcribed, so sequencing captured expressed TCRB transcripts. Generated by immunoSEQ multiplex PCR, the TCRdb table keeps only in-frame clones and is missing some. The sample yields over 150,000 clones, about 9% seen once. V was shortened by 7 bases and J by 6 bases, with 19 bases between the two germline ends. The CDR3 is made up of 13 amino acids. Germline CDR1 reads SQVTM; CDR2 reads ANQGSEA. The data originate from a study of beta chain features in type 1 diabetes. Notes on the study in general: All four CD4+ subsets from Type 1 diabetes patients carried moderately but significantly shorter TCRB CDR3s.

This clonotype was sampled from a woman aged 18-35 years with type 1 diabetes. Specimen: central memory CD4+ T cells from blood. The V call is TRBV29-1, the J call TRBJ2-7; D is uncertain. In DNA form, the CDR3 reads TGCAGCGGATGTGTGGGTGAGCGAACCGAGCAGTACTTC. Amino acid sequence: CSGCVGERTEQYF.